This is a list of T cell receptor beta chains from one sample in a study of early T cells in non-severe SARS-CoV-2 infection. TCRdb reprocessed the 5' RACE reads with MiXCR, giving one entry per CDR3 protein. The sample has about 61,000 distinct CDR3 sequences, 12% seen once. The sample was whole blood, taken at baseline. These TCRs come from an adult who was a healthcare worker with PCR-confirmed SARS-CoV-2 infection or an uninfected control (not recorded which). The donor label of this sample is uncertain. Both conserved end residues are part of each CDR3.

v_call	j_call	cdr3_aa
TRBV27	TRBJ2-1	CASSERDVRVDEQFF
TRBV6-5	TRBJ2-1	CASSYTGGGGNEQFF
TRBV19	TRBJ1-5	CATSRTGGVRNQPQHF
TRBV9	TRBJ1-1	CASSAFGGTNTEAFF
TRBV12-3/TRBV12-4	TRBJ2-3	CASSFGGGRTTDTQYF
TRBV5-1	TRBJ2-2	CASSKSSGDTGELFF
TRBV12-3/TRBV12-4	TRBJ1-2	CASTTGGDGYTF
TRBV5-5	TRBJ1-4	CASSFRTGRATNEKLFF
TRBV7-2	TRBJ1-1	CASSLVWTGLNTEAFF
TRBV24-1	TRBJ1-2	CATSVGRAREEGGYTF
TRBV24-1	TRBJ2-2	CATSDLDTGELFF
TRBV2	TRBJ2-1	CASSALMGSSSYNEQFF
TRBV4-2	TRBJ2-5	CASSQALTSGGFQETQYF
TRBV7-3	TRBJ2-5	CASSLTRVEEETQYF
TRBV29-1	TRBJ1-1	CSVIPGDRGLLSEAFF
TRBV7-2	TRBJ1-6	CASSLDGLGNSPLHF
TRBV6-1	TRBJ1-5	CASAGTGNQPQHF
TRBV19	TRBJ1-5	CASSPTGSNQPQHF
TRBV2	TRBJ2-2	CASSEYSTGELFF
TRBV11-2	TRBJ2-1	CASSSLHNEQFF
TRBV5-1	TRBJ1-5	CASSLGSGYSNQPQHF
TRBV7-8	TRBJ2-2	CASSPSGTGGTGELFF
TRBV7-6	TRBJ2-4	CASSPRLEAAKNIQYF
TRBV7-8	TRBJ2-2	CASSYDLGQGISTGELFF
TRBV7-8	TRBJ1-3	CASSLFTRTDLSGNTIYF
TRBV12-3/TRBV12-4	TRBJ2-6	CASRPRGPGANVLTF
TRBV18	TRBJ2-1	CASSRITGRDNEQFF
TRBV7-2	TRBJ1-3	CASSRMTGTGNTIYF
TRBV19	TRBJ2-5	CASRDPGQGSLQTQYF
TRBV20-1	TRBJ1-6	CSASPGHTSLGLPLHF
TRBV24-1	TRBJ1-5	CATSDQDQPQHF
TRBV7-3	TRBJ2-3	CASSTTGGWTDTQYF
TRBV9	TRBJ2-1	CASSASSGEQFF
TRBV5-1	TRBJ2-6	CASSSTSGANVLTF
TRBV2	TRBJ1-2	CASSDSHADYGYTF
TRBV29-1	TRBJ1-2	CSVAGLRYGYTF
TRBV7-6	TRBJ2-1	CASSLDRGNEQFF
TRBV7-2	TRBJ2-5	CASSWDKRQETQYF
TRBV6-2/TRBV6-3	TRBJ2-1	CASSYLAGSSYNEQFF
TRBV6-1	TRBJ2-5	CASSDREKETQYF
TRBV5-4	TRBJ2-3	CASRLGLATDTQYF
TRBV28	TRBJ2-1	CASRLDTSSYNEQFF
TRBV10-1	TRBJ1-2	CASSPRTSTGRYGYTF
TRBV5-1	TRBJ1-4	CASSLRDYNEKLFF
TRBV5-1	TRBJ1-5	CASSLEGQRNQPQHF
TRBV12-3/TRBV12-4	TRBJ1-1	CASSLSRTGGRTEAFF
TRBV12-3/TRBV12-4	TRBJ2-5	CASSLLGGDGETQYF
TRBV7-2	TRBJ1-5	CASSLEFGQPQHF
TRBV24-1	TRBJ1-4	CATRTDRGREKLFF
TRBV7-3	TRBJ1-4	CASSSYRVRGEKLFF
TRBV7-9	TRBJ1-2	CASSPTPTDGHYGYTF
TRBV28	TRBJ2-3	CASRSVADTQYF